This T cell receptor beta chain was retrieved from a study of blood T cell repertoires in COVID-19. Looking at the study overall: From T cells, B-cell-depleted T cells, or PBMCs came the material, which was cDNA or gDNA.

Assay used: immunoSEQ multiplex PCR; TCRdb lists only in-frame clones, some missing. The sample lists fewer than 200,000 clones, 88% occurring once. Germline-derived CDR1 and CDR2 are KGHSH and LQKENI. V was shortened by 4 bases and J by 5 bases, with 11 bases between the two germline ends. This CDR3 is 13 amino acids long. The chain has TRBV18 and TRBJ1-1, with a weak D call TRBD1 (6 bases). The receptor was derived from a man aged 45-60 years who had recovered from COVID-19. The specimen was peripheral blood. The CDR3 DNA sequence: TGTGCCAGCTCACAAGCACAGGGTACTGAAGCTTTCTTT. Protein sequence: CASSQAQGTEAFF.